The present T cell receptor beta chain was sequenced within a study of T cells expressing NK-cell markers. TCRdb reprocessed the 5' RACE reads, with one entry per CDR3 protein and no DNA. This listing includes approximately 550,000 distinct CDR3 sequences. The CDR3 is 17 amino acids. Germline lookup yields CDR1 LGHNA and CDR2 YSLEER. Material for sequencing was blood T cells: a sorted CD56 or NKG2C T cell subset, CD4+ or CD8+ T cells, or bulk PBMC T cells (not recorded which). The rearrangement joins TRBV4-3 to TRBJ1-4. The receptor's source is a man aged 18 to 29 in good health. The CDR3 region is CASSQDTGYATNEKLFF.